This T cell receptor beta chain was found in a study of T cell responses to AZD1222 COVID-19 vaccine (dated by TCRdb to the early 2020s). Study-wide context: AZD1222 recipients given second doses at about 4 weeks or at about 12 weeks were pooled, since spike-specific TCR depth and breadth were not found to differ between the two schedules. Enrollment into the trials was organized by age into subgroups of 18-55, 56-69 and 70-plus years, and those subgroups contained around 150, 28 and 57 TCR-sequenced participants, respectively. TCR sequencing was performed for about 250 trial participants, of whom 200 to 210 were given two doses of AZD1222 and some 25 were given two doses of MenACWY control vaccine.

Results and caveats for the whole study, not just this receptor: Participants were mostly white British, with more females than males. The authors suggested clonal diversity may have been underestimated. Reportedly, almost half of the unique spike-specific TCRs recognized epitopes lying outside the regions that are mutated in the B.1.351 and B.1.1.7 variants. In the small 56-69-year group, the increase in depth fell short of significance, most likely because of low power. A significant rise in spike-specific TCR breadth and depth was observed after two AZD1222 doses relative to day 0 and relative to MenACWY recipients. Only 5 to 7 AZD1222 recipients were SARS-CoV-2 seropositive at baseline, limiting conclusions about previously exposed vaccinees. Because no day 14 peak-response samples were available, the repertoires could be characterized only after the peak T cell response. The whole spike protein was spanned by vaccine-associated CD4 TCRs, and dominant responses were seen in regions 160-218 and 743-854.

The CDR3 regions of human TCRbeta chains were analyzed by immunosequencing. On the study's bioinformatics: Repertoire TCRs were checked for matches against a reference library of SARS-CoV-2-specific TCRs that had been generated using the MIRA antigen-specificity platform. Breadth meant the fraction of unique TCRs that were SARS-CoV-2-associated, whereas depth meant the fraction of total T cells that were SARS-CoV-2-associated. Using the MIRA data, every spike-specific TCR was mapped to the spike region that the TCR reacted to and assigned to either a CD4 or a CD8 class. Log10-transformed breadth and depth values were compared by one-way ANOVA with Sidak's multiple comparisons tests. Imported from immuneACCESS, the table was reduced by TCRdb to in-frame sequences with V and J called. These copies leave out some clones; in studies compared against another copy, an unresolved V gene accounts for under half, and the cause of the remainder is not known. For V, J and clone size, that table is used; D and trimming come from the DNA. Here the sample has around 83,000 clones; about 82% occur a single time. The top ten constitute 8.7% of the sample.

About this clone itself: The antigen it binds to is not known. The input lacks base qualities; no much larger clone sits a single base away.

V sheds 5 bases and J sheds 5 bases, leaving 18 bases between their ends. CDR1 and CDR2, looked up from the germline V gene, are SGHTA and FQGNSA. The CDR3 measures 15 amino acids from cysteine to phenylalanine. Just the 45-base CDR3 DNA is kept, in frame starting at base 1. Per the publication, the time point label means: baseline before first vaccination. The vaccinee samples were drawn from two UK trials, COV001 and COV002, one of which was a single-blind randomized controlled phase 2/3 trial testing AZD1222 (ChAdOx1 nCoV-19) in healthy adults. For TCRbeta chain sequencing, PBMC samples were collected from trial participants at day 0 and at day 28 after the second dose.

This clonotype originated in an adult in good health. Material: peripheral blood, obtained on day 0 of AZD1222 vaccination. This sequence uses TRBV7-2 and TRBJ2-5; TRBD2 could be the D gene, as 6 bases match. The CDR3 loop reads CASSPRGVAVETQYF. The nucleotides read TGTGCCAGCAGCCCCCGAGGGGTAGCGGTCGAGACCCAGTACTTC.